This TCR beta chain was captured by sequencing in a study of early T cells in non-severe SARS-CoV-2 infection. This clonotype was recorded a few times. TCRdb re-called the 5' RACE reads through MiXCR, storing one row per CDR3 protein. The sample holds about 42,000 distinct CDR3 sequences, around 7% seen once. Trimming removed 4 bases at V and 3 bases at J, with 16 bases between. In germline, CDR1 is SGHNT, CDR2 YYREEE (reference sequence). The CDR3 totals 15 residues. The rearrangement uses TRBV5-4 and TRBJ2-5, with a possible D match to TRBD2 (6 bases). The specimen sequenced was whole blood. This clonotype originated in an adult who was a healthcare worker with PCR-confirmed SARS-CoV-2 infection or an uninfected control (not recorded which). CDR3 loop: CASSRTILAEETQYF. The CDR3 DNA sequence: TGTGCCAGCAGCAGAACAATACTAGCCGAAGAGACCCAGTACTTC.